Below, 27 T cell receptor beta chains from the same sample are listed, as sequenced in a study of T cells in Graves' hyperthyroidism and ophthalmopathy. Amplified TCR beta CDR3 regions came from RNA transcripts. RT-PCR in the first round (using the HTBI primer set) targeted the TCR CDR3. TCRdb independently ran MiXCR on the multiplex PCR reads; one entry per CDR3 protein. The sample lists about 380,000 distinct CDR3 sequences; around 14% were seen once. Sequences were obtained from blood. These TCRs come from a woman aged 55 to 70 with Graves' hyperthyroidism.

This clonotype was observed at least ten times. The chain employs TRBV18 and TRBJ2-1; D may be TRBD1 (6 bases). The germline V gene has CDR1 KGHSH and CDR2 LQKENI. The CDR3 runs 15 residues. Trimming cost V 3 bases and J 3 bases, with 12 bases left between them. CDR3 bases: TGTGCCAGCTCACCTAATCAGGGGCACTACAATGAGCAGTTCTTC. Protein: CASSPNQGHYNEQFF. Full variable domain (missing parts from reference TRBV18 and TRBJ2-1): NAGVMQNPRHLVRRRGQEARLRCSPMKGHSHVYWYRQLPEEGLKFMVYLQKENIIDESGMPKERFSAEFPKEGPSILRIQQVVRGDSAAYFCASSPNQGHYNEQFFGPGTRLTVL.

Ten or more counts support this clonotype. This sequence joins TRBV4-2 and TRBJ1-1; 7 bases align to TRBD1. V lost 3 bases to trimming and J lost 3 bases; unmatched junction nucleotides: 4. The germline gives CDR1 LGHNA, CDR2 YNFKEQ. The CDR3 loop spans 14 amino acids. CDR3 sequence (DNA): TGTGCCAGCAGCCAGCAACAGGGGTACACTGAAGCTTTCTTT. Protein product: CASSQQQGYTEAFF.

In DNA form, the CDR3 reads TGCAGCGTTGAACAGCTGGAAGAGACCCAGTACTTC. Its translation is CSVEQLEETQYF. The chain joins TRBV29-1 to TRBJ2-5, with unresolved D. There are 12 residues in the CDR3. Germline CDR1 and CDR2: SQVTM and ANQGSEA. V shed 2 bases and J shed 3 bases, with 7 bases lying between them.

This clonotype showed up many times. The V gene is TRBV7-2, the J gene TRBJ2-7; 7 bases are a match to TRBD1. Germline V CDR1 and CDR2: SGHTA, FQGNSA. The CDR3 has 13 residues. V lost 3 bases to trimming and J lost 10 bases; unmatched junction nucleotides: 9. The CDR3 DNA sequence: TGTGCCAGCAGCTTGGGCAGGGGGAAGGAACAGTACTTC. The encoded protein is CASSLGRGKEQYF.

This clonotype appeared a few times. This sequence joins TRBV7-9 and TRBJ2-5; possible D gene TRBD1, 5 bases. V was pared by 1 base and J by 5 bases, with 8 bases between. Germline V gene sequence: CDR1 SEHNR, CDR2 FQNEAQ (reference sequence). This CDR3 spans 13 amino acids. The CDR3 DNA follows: TGTGCCAGCAGCTTAGACAGGCGGGAGACCCAGTACTTC. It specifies CASSLDRRETQYF. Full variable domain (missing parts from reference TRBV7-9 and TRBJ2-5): DTGVSQNPRHKITKRGQNVTFRCDPISEHNRLYWYRQTLGQGPEFLTYFQNEAQLEKSRLLSDRFSAERPKGSFSTLEIQRTEQGDSAMYLCASSLDRRETQYFGPGTRLLVL.

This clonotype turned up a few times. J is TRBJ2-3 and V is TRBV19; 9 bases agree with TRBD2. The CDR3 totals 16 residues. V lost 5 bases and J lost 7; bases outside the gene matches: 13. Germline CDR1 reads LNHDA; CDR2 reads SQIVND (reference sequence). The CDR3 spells CASSGGGTSTKYTQYF. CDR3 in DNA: TGTGCCAGTAGTGGGGGGGGGACTAGCACAAAATATACGCAGTATTTT.

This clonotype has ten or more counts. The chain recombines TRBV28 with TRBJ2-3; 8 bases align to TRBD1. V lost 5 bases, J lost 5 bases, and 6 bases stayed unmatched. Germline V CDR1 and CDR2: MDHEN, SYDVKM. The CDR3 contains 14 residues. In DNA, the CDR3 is TGTGCCAGCAGTCTCGGACAGGGCAAAGATACGCAGTATTTT. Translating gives CASSLGQGKDTQYF.

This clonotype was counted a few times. CDR3 in amino acids: CASKKGEAGETQYF. As DNA, the CDR3 is TGTGCCAGCAAGAAAGGGGAAGCGGGAGAGACCCAGTACTTC. The gene calls are TRBV28 and TRBJ2-5; possible D gene TRBD2, 6 bases. The germline V gene has CDR1 MDHEN and CDR2 SYDVKM. This CDR3 is 14 amino acids long. The germline V and J ends were trimmed by 7 bases and 4 bases, with 16 bases remaining between them.

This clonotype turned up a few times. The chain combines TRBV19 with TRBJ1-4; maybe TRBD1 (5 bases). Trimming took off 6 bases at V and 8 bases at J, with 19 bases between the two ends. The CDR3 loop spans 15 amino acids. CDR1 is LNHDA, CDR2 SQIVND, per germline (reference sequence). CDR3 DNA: TGTGCCAGTAGATTGCTACGAGGAGGACACGAAAAACTGTTTTTT. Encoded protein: CASRLLRGGHEKLFF.

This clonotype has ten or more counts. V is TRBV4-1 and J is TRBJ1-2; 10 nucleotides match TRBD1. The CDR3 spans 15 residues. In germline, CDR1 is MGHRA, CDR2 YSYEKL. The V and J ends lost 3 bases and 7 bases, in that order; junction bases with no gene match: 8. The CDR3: CASSQADRGFGGYTF. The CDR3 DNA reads TGCGCCAGCAGCCAGGCGGACAGGGGGTTCGGTGGCTACACCTTC.

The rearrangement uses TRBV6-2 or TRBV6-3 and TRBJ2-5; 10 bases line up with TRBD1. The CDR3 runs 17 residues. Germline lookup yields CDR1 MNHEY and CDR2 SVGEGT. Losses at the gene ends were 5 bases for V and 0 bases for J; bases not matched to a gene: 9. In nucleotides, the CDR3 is TGTGCCAGCAGTCGCGATCGACAGGGGGCTTACCAAGAGACCCAGTACTTC. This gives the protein CASSRDRQGAYQETQYF.

The CDR3 sequence: CASSLASSGRGDTQYF. DNA for the CDR3: TGCGCCAGCAGCTTGGCCTCTAGCGGGAGGGGAGATACGCAGTATTTT. The chain combines TRBV5-1 with TRBJ2-3; 12 bases match TRBD2. V lost 0 bases, J lost 5 bases, and 4 bases stayed unmatched. CDR3 length: 16 amino acids. The germline V gene encodes CDR1 SGHRS and CDR2 YFSETQ.

The CDR3 reads CASTGLAGGKLFF. Written as DNA, the CDR3 is TGTGCCAGCACGGGACTAGCGGGAGGGAAGCTGTTTTTT. The chain joins TRBV24-1 to TRBJ2-2, with TRBD2 identical over 16 bases. The CDR3 extends over 13 amino acids. The J segment lost 12 bases and the V segment lost 11 bases, leaving 5 bases of the junction unmatched. Germline loops: CDR1 KGHDR, CDR2 SFDVKD.

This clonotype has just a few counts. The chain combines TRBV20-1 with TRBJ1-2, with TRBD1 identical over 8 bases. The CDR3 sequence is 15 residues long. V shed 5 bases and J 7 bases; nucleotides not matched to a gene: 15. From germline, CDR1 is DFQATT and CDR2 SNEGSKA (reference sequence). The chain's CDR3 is CSAGPSAGGAGGYTF. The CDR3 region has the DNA TGCAGTGCTGGCCCCTCGGCAGGGGGCGCTGGTGGCTACACCTTC.

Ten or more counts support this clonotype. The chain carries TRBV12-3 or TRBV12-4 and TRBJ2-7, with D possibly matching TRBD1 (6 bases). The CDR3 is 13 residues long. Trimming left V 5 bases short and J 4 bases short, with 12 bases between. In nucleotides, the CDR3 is TGTGCCAGCAGTCAAAATACAGGGTACGAGCAGTACTTC. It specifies CASSQNTGYEQYF.

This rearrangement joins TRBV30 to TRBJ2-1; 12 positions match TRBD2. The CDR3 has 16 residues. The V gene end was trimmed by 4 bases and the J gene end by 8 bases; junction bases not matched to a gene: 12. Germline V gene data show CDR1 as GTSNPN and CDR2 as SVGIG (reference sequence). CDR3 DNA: TGTGCCTGGACTCCCAAAGGACTAGCGGGAATTTATGAGCAGTTCTTC. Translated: CAWTPKGLAGIYEQFF.

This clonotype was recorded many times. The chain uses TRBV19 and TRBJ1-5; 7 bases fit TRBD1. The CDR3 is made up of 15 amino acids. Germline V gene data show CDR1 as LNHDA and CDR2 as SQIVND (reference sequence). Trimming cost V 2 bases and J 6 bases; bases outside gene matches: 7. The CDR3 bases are TGTGCCAGTAGTATAAGCGCGGGACAGTTTCAGCCCCAGCATTTT. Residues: CASSISAGQFQPQHF.

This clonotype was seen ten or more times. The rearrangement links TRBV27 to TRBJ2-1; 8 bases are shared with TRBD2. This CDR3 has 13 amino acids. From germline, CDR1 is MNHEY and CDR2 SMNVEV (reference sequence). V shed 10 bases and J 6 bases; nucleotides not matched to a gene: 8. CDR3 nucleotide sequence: TGTGCCAATTCCTTAGCGGGACCCAATGAGCAGTTCTTC. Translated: CANSLAGPNEQFF.

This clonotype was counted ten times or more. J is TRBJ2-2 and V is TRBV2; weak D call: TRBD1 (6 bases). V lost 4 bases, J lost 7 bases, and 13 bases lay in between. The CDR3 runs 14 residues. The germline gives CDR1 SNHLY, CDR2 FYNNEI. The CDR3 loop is CASSGTGSFGELFF. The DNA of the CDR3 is TGTGCCAGCAGTGGTACAGGGAGTTTCGGGGAGCTGTTTTTT. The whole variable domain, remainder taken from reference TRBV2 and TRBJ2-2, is EPEVTQTPSHQVTQMGQEVILRCVPISNHLYFYWYRQILGQKVEFLVSFYNNEISEKSEIFDDQFSVERPDGSNFTLKIRSTKLEDSAMYFCASSGTGSFGELFFGEGSRLTVL.

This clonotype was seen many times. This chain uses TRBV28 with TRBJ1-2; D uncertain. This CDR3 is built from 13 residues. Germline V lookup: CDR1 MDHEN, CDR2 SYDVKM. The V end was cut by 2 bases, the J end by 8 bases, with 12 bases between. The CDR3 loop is CASSLGGIGGYTF. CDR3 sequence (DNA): TGTGCCAGCAGTTTAGGTGGCATCGGGGGCTACACCTTC.

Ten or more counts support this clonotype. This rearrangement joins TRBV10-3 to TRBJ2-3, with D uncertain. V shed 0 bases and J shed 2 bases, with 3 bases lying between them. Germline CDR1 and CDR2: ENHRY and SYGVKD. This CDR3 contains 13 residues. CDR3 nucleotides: TGTGCCATCAGTGAGTCGGCCACAGATACGCAGTATTTT. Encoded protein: CAISESATDTQYF.

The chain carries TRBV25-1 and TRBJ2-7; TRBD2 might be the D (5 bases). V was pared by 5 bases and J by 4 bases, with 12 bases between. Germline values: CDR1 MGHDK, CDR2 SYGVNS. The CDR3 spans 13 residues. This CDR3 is CASSRPGGYEQYF. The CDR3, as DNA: TGTGCCAGCAGTCGCCCTGGCGGGTACGAGCAGTACTTC.

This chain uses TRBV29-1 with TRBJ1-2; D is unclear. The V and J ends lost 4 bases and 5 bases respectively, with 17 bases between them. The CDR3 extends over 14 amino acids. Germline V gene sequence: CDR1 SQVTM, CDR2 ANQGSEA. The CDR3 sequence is CSVGYGWEEYGYTF. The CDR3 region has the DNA TGCAGCGTTGGGTACGGGTGGGAAGAGTATGGCTACACCTTC. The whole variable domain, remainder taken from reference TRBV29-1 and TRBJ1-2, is SAVISQKPSRDICQRGTSLTIQCQVDSQVTMMFWYRQQPGQSLTLIATANQGSEATYESGFVIDKFPISRPNLTFSTLTVSNMSPEDSSIYLCSVGYGWEEYGYTFGSGTRLTVV.

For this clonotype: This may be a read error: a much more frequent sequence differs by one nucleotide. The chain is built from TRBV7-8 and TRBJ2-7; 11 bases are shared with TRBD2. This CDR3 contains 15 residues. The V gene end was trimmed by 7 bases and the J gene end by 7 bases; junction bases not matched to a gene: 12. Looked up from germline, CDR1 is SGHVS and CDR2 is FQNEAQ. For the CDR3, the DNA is TGTGCCAGCATACTTAGTAGCGGGAGGGATGGGGAGCAGTACTTC. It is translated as CASILSSGRDGEQYF.

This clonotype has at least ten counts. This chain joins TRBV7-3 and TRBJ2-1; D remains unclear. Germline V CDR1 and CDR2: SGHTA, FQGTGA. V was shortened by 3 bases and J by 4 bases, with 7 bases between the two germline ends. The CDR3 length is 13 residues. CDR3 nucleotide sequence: TGTGCCAGCAGCTTTAGAAAATACAATGAGCAGTTCTTC. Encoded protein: CASSFRKYNEQFF. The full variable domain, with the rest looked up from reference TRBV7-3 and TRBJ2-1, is GAGVSQTPSNKVTEKGKYVELRCDPISGHTALYWYRQSLGQGPEFLIYFQGTGAADDSGLPNDRFFAVRPEGSVSTLKIQRTERGDSAVYLCASSFRKYNEQFFGPGTRLTVL.

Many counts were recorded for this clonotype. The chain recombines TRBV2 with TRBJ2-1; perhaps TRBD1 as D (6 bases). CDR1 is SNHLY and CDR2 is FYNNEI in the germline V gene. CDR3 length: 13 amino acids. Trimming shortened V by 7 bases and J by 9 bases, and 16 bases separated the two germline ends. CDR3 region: CASKGTYLGEQFF. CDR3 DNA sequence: TGTGCCAGCAAAGGGACATATCTTGGTGAGCAGTTCTTC.

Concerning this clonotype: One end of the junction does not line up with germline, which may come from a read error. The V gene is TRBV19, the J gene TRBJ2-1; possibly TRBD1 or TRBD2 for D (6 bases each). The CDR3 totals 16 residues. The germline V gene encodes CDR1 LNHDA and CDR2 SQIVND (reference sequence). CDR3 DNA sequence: TGTGCCAGTAGGATAGGGGGACTGAGCTCCTACAATGAGCAGTTCTTC. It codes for CASRIGGLSSYNEQFF. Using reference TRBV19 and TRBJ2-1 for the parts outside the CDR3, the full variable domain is DGGITQSPKYLFRKEGQNVTLSCEQNLNHDAMYWYRQDPGQGLRLIYYSQIVNDFQKGDIAEGYSVSREKKESFPLTVTSAQKNPTAFYLCASRIGGLSSYNEQFFGPGTRLTVL.